Listed below are T cell receptor beta chains from one sample, sequenced in a study of OX40 agonist ivuxolimab in advanced cancers. Repertoires were generated with immunoSEQ multiplex PCR, while TCRdb's copy carries only in-frame clones and drops some. The sample yields tens of thousands of clones, roughly 92% seen once. Here the sequenced sample was CD4+ or CD8+ T cells sorted from blood, taken in a trial of the OX40 agonist ivuxolimab. The source is an adult with an advanced solid tumor such as melanoma, head and neck, liver or kidney cancer. Each CDR3 is given with its conserved first and last residue. The order of the fields is J gene, D gene, V gene, clone size, CDR3 protein, CDR3 DNA. The D gene is left open where the match is weak. Clone size is stated in some rows and not others, as once, few, many or a class when expanded.

TRBJ2-3 | - | TRBV11-2 | - | CASSLGLTNPQYF | TGTGCCAGCAGCTTGGGGTTGACGAACCCGCAGTATTTT
TRBJ2-7 | - | TRBV10-2 | - | CASSEMGGAYEQYF | TGCGCCAGCAGTGAGATGGGGGGCGCCTACGAGCAGTACTTC
TRBJ2-1 | TRBD2 | TRBV15 | - | CATSPSGRILNEQFF | TGTGCCACCAGCCCCAGCGGGAGGATCTTGAATGAGCAGTTCTTC
TRBJ2-5 | TRBD2 | TRBV19 | - | CASSIGSGGRQETQYF | TGTGCCAGTAGTATAGGAAGCGGGGGTCGGCAAGAGACCCAGTACTTC
TRBJ2-1 | - | TRBV5-4 | - | CASSLSPEPGNEQFF | TGTGCCAGCAGCTTGTCGCCAGAACCGGGCAATGAGCAGTTCTTC
TRBJ1-1 | - | TRBV27 | - | CASSLSAGTSTEAFF | TGTGCCAGCAGTTTATCTGCAGGGACGAGCACTGAAGCTTTCTTT
TRBJ2-1 | - | TRBV11-3 | - | CASSLPSYNEQFF | TGTGCCAGCAGCTTACCTAGCTACAATGAGCAGTTCTTC
TRBJ1-5 | - | TRBV7-9 | few | CASSLLGGPQHF | TGTGCCAGCAGCTTATTAGGGGGGCCCCAGCATTTT
TRBJ2-1 | - | TRBV7-3 | - | CASSFQGDEQFF | TGTGCCAGCAGCTTTCAGGGTGATGAGCAGTTCTTC
TRBJ2-7 | TRBD2 | TRBV11-1 | - | CASSPLAGGRYEQYF | TGTGCCAGCAGCCCCCTAGCGGGAGGACGCTACGAGCAGTACTTC
TRBJ2-1 | - | TRBV7-9 | - | CASSVLDEQFF | TGTGCCAGCAGCGTTTTGGATGAGCAGTTCTTC
TRBJ2-1 | - | TRBV5-1 | - | CASSLYVGNEQFF | TGCGCCAGCAGCTTGTACGTGGGCAATGAGCAGTTCTTC
TRBJ1-1 | - | TRBV19 | - | CASSTGNTEAFF | TGTGCCAGTAGCACAGGGAACACTGAAGCTTTCTTT
TRBJ2-2 | - | TRBV7-9 | - | CASSSSRGTGELFF | TGTGCCAGCAGCTCGAGCAGGGGAACCGGGGAGCTGTTTTTT
TRBJ2-7 | TRBD2 | TRBV5-4 | - | CASSSGLAGNYEQYF | TGTGCCAGCAGCTCCGGACTAGCGGGAAACTACGAGCAGTACTTC
TRBJ2-5 | - | TRBV14 | once | CASSQRYMRETQYF | TGTGCCAGCAGCCAACGCTACATGCGGGAGACCCAGTACTTC
TRBJ1-5 | TRBD1 | TRBV28 | - | CASRPQGEINQPQHF | TGTGCCAGCAGACCTCAGGGGGAAATAAATCAGCCCCAGCATTTT
TRBJ2-7 | - | TRBV11-2 | - | CASSLDAGRYEQYF | TGTGCCAGCAGCTTAGATGCAGGGAGGTACGAGCAGTACTTC
TRBJ1-1 | - | TRBV6-1 | once | CASSEASPIGPTSIFSEAFF | TGTGCCAGCAGTGAAGCGTCCCCCATCGGGCCGACAAGTATTTTCTCTGAAGCTTTCTTT
TRBJ1-4 | TRBD1 | TRBV2 | medium-sized | CASSWTGEKLFF | TGTGCCAGCAGTTGGACAGGGGAAAAACTGTTTTTT
TRBJ2-1 | - | TRBV6-1 | - | CASSEQGSYNEQFF | TGTGCCAGCAGTGAACAGGGCTCCTACAATGAGCAGTTCTTC
TRBJ2-7 | - | TRBV27 | - | CASSLAGPPFSYEQYF | TGTGCCAGCAGTTTAGCGGGGCCCCCCTTCTCCTACGAGCAGTACTTC
TRBJ2-5 | TRBD1 | TRBV9 | - | CASSVHGQGAGTQYF | TGTGCCAGCAGCGTACACGGACAGGGGGCGGGGACCCAGTACTTC
TRBJ1-5 | - | TRBV7-9 | - | CASSFSGNSNQPQHF | TGTGCCAGCAGCTTTTCAGGGAATAGCAATCAGCCCCAGCATTTT
TRBJ2-2 | TRBD2 | TRBV7-6 | - | CASSITGTSGTGELFF | TGTGCCAGCAGCATCACCGGGACTAGCGGGACCGGGGAGCTGTTTTTT
TRBJ1-4 | TRBD1 | TRBV6-6 | - | CASSLRGQLEKLFF | TGTGCCAGCAGCTTACGGGGACAGTTGGAAAAACTGTTTTTT
TRBJ2-3 | TRBD2 | TRBV7-3 | - | CASTRTSGSTDTQYF | TGTGCCAGCACCCGGACTAGCGGGAGCACAGATACGCAGTATTTT
TRBJ1-3 | - | TRBV11-2 | - | CASSLVGAGNTIYF | TGTGCCAGCAGCTTAGTAGGGGCTGGAAACACCATATATTTT
TRBJ2-1 | - | TRBV29-1 | - | CSVEGDYIGNNEQFF | TGCAGCGTTGAAGGCGATTATATAGGTAACAATGAGCAGTTCTTC
TRBJ2-1 | - | TRBV29-1 | - | CSVVGGSYNEQFF | TGCAGCGTTGTGGGGGGCTCCTACAATGAGCAGTTCTTC
TRBJ2-7 | TRBD1 | TRBV9 | - | CASSVTGTVSYEQYF | TGTGCCAGCAGCGTAACAGGGACAGTGAGCTACGAGCAGTACTTC
TRBJ2-7 | TRBD1 | TRBV23-1 | few | CASPRTGTGPYEQYF | TGCGCCAGCCCACGGACGGGGACAGGCCCCTACGAGCAGTACTTC
TRBJ2-7 | - | TRBV19 | - | CASSIAGHEQYF | TGTGCCAGTAGTATAGCGGGCCACGAGCAGTACTTC
TRBJ2-1 | - | TRBV6-5 | - | CASSTVQNYNEQFF | TGTGCCAGCAGTACTGTCCAAAACTACAATGAGCAGTTCTTC
TRBJ2-5 | - | TRBV11-2 | - | CASSLDRGLYQETQYF | TGTGCCAGCAGCTTGGATAGGGGATTGTACCAAGAGACCCAGTACTTC
TRBJ2-1 | - | TRBV13 | once | CASSLTGNEQFF | TGTGCCAGCAGCCTCACCGGCAATGAGCAGTTCTTC
TRBJ2-1 | TRBD1 | TRBV9 | few | CASSVRGPNNEQFF | TGTGCCAGCAGCGTCAGGGGGCCCAACAATGAGCAGTTCTTC
TRBJ2-7 | - | TRBV5-4 | - | CASSLWVNEQYF | TGTGCCAGCAGCTTGTGGGTGAACGAGCAGTACTTC
TRBJ2-3 | TRBD1 | TRBV6-1 | - | CASSEVPQGAGHTDTQYF | TGTGCCAGCAGTGAAGTCCCCCAGGGGGCCGGTCACACAGATACGCAGTATTTT
TRBJ2-1 | - | TRBV4-2 | - | CASSQLALSYNEQFF | TGTGCCAGCAGCCAACTAGCGCTCTCCTACAATGAGCAGTTCTTC
TRBJ2-3 | TRBD1 | TRBV28 | - | CASSSRQGEGWLDTQYF | TGTGCCAGCAGTTCACGACAGGGAGAAGGATGGTTAGATACGCAGTATTTT
TRBJ1-1 | - | TRBV29-1 | few | CSVEDTGGNTEAFF | TGCAGCGTTGAAGATACCGGGGGGAACACTGAAGCTTTCTTT
TRBJ1-1 | - | TRBV5-1 | - | CASSSTGFAEAFF | TGCGCCAGCAGCTCGACAGGTTTTGCTGAAGCTTTCTTT
TRBJ2-1 | - | TRBV27 | once | CASSFSGAIEQFF | TGTGCCAGCAGTTTCTCAGGGGCGATTGAGCAGTTCTTC
TRBJ2-3 | - | TRBV7-9 | - | CASSRGTDTQYF | TGTGCCAGCAGCCGTGGCACAGATACGCAGTATTTT
TRBJ2-5 | TRBD1 | TRBV6-4 | few | CASSDSPGGIETQYF | TGTGCCAGCAGTGACTCCCCAGGGGGCATAGAGACCCAGTACTTC
TRBJ1-5 | - | TRBV4-1 | - | CASSQDQTNQPQHF | TGCGCCAGCAGCCAAGACCAGACCAATCAGCCCCAGCATTTT
TRBJ2-2 | - | TRBV2 | - | CASSDSLGNGELFF | TGTGCCAGCAGTGATTCGTTGGGAAACGGGGAGCTGTTTTTT
TRBJ2-2 | TRBD2 | TRBV28 | - | CASSLPPGLAGDSNTGELFF | TGTGCCAGCAGCTTACCCCCAGGACTAGCGGGAGACTCGAACACCGGGGAGCTGTTTTTT
TRBJ1-2 | - | TRBV11-1 | - | CASSRFGSDAYYGYTF | TGTGCCAGCAGCCGTTTTGGGTCGGACGCCTACTATGGCTACACCTTC
TRBJ2-3 | - | TRBV6-4 | - | CASSLDWSSGTDTQYF | TGTGCCAGCAGCTTAGATTGGAGCAGCGGCACAGATACGCAGTATTTT
TRBJ2-7 | TRBD1 | TRBV30 | once | CAWSVRGPFSQSYEQYF | TGTGCCTGGAGTGTCAGGGGGCCCTTCTCTCAATCCTACGAGCAGTACTTC